This entry describes one T cell receptor (beta chain). This CDR3 spans 14 amino acids. The V and J ends lost 1 base and 8 bases, in that order; junction bases with no gene match: 7. Germline V gene sequence: CDR1 DFQATT, CDR2 SNEGSKA (reference sequence). This entry belongs to a study of T cell repertoires in cytomegalovirus infection. As for the study in general: An indication of both CMV infection and matching HLA type came from public TCR beta signatures.

One entry per CDR3 protein results from TCRdb running MiXCR on the reads. The repertoire has around 170,000 distinct CDR3 sequences, 17% of them found once; the top ten carry 18%. This receptor was taken from a human donor in good health (CMV status not recorded). Some clones in this sample may be carry-over from other donors' samples. The chain couples TRBV20-1 to TRBJ2-1; 8 nucleotides line up with TRBD2. The material sequenced was CD8+ T cells from PBMCs. As DNA, the CDR3 is TGCAGTGCTAGAGCGGGACTAGGCCCCGATGAGCAGTTCTTC. The encoded protein is CSARAGLGPDEQFF.